This TCR beta chain is from a study of early T cells in non-severe SARS-CoV-2 infection. The germline V and J ends were trimmed by 4 bases and 4 bases, with 17 bases remaining between them. This CDR3 has 15 residues. CDR1 is SGHRS, CDR2 YFSETQ, per germline. Each single cDNA molecule received a unique molecular identifier. TCRdb analysed the 5' RACE reads with MiXCR anew, one entry per CDR3 protein. The data contain tens of thousands of distinct CDR3 sequences, about 10% of them singletons. The receptor's source is an adult who was a healthcare worker with PCR-confirmed SARS-CoV-2 infection or an uninfected control (not recorded which). The chain employs TRBV5-1 and TRBJ1-2, with D maybe TRBD1 (6 bases). Sequencing was performed on whole blood. The CDR3 here is CASSLAGDRTYGYTF. CDR3 DNA sequence: TGCGCCAGCAGCCTGGCCGGCGACAGGACCTATGGCTACACCTTC.